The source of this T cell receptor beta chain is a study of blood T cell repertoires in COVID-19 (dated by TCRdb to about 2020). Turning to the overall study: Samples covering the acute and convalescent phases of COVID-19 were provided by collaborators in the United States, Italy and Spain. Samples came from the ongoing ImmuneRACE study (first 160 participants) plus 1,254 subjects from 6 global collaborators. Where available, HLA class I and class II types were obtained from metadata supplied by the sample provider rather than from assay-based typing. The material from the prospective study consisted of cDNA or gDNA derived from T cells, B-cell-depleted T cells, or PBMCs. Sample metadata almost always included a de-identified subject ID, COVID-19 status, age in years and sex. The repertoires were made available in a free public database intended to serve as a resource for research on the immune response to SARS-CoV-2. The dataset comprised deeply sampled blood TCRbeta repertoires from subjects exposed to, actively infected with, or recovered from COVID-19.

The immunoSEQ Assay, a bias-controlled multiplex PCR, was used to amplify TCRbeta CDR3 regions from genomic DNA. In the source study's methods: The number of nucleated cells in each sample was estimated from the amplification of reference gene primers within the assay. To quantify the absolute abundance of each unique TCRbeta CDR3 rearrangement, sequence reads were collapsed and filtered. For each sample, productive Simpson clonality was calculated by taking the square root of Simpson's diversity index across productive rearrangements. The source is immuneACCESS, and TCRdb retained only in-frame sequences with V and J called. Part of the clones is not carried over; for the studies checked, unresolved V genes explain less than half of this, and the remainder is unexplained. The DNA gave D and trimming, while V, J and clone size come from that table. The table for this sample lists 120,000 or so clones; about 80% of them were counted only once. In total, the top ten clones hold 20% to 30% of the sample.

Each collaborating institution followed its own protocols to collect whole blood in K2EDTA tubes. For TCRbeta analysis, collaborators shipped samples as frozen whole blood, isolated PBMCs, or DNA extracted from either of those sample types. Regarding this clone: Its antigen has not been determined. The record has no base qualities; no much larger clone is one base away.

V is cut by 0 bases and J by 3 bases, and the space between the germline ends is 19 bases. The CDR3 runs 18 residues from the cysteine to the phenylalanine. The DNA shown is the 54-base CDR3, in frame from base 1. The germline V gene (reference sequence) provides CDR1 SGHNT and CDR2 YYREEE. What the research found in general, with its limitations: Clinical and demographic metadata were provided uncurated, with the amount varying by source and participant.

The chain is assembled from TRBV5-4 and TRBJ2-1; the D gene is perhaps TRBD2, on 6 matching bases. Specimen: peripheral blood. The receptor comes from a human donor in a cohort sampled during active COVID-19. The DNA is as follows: TGTGCCAGCAGCTTGGGGGCGCCCGCGGGGAGGATCTACAATGAGCAGTTCTTC. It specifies CASSLGAPAGRIYNEQFF.